This T cell receptor beta chain was documented in a study of shared clonotypes between healthy human individuals. Overall study: Each donor contributed plates that comprised three CD4 naive, three CD4 memory, two CD8 naive and one CD8 memory.

Every one of the donors was a Caucasian adult that lived in Nashville, Tennessee. In the authors' workflow: Junction-only immunoSEQ data arrived without quality scores, meaning filtering differed. Repertoires were generated with immunoSEQ multiplex PCR, while TCRdb's copy carries only in-frame clones and drops some. V, J and clone size were drawn from that table, and D and trimming were deduced from the DNA. The sample yields around 240,000 clones, about 69% seen once. The CDR3 runs 15 residues. The V gene end was trimmed by 4 bases and the J gene end by 5 bases; junction bases not matched to a gene: 6. Germline CDR1 is LGHNA and CDR2 is YSLEER.

The sequencing input was memory CD4+ T cells sorted from blood. Documented subset: CD45RA-negative fraction. The chain joins TRBV4-3 to TRBJ2-4; 9 nucleotides line up with TRBD1. The clonotype comes from a man younger than 45 in good health. CDR3 in DNA: TGCGCCAGCAGCCCCACATGGACAGGGGAAAACATTCAGTACTTC. Translating it yields CASSPTWTGENIQYF.